This T cell receptor (beta chain) was sequenced for a study of identical twins (dated by TCRdb to 2016 to 2018). About the full investigation: TCR alpha and beta repertoires from monozygotic twins, unrelated adults of various ages and cord blood were deep-sequenced to test whether fetal clonotypes persist. Replicate twin experiments were performed at different times using different library preparation protocols to rule out contamination.

Summary of the overall study and its limitations: Compared with coincidental sharing between unrelated individuals, out-of-frame TCR alpha sequences shared between twins showed an excess of sequences with low generation probability. Excess twin sharing in beta out-of-frame sequences was weaker because fewer shared sequences lowered the signal-to-noise ratio. Recombination models systematically underestimated out-of-frame TCR alpha sharing in monozygotic twins but agreed with sharing between unrelated individuals. Because the same donors could not be followed over many years, conclusions were based on cross-sectional statistical analysis. Invariant T cells such as MAIT and iNKT could partly confound zero-insertion analyses, though diverse VJ usage argued against this for most clonotypes. Fewer insertions were carried by abundant cord blood beta clonotypes, a similar but weaker trend appeared in young adult naive repertoires, and no such trend appeared in memory repertoires.

The CDR3 goes from the cysteine to the phenylalanine over 15 residues. The CDR3 DNA has 45 bases and is translated from base 1. CDR1 MNHEY and CDR2 SMNVEV were looked up in the germline V gene (reference sequence). Clipping removes 5 bases from V and 3 bases from J, with 5 as the unmatched junction base count. Details on this clonotype: This receptor's antigen is unknown. No per-base quality is available; no much larger clone lies one base away.

The library was made by 5' RACE. This sample was sequenced with an Illumina HiSeq 2000. Template switching added a universal primer binding site, and the final cDNA carried a unique molecular identifier that allowed TCR cDNA molecules to be counted accurately. First-strand cDNA for TCR alpha and beta chains was synthesized from specific primers in the conserved constant-segment region. Each cDNA library was double barcoded, with a SMART-Mk sample barcode plus Illumina barcodes, to control for contamination. TruSeq adapter sequences along with Illumina sample barcodes were introduced in two successive PCR steps. The Illumina HiSeq platform was used with custom primers to sequence TCR alpha and beta cDNA libraries. In the source study's methods: Raw reads were processed with MiGEC to extract unique molecular identifiers, and MiXCR was used to determine CDR3 positions. Recombination models were inferred per individual with the repgenHMM and IGoR tools using an EM algorithm. Shared clonotype analysis was performed with the tcR package in R, normalizing sharing by the product of cloneset sizes. To study raw recombination without the effects of thymic and clonal selection, out-of-frame nonproductive sequences were analyzed. Starting from the raw public reads, TCRdb applied fastp trimming at Q25, assembled clones with MiXCR and retained in-frame beta chains. CDR3 protein duplicates are merged, each entry listing the most common genes and DNA. TCRdb's processing, not the authors' own work, is the source of the V and J calls. The sample has hundreds of thousands of distinct CDR3 sequences on record, 9% to 15% of them singletons. In total, the top ten clones hold approximately 7.5% of the sample.

All donors were healthy Caucasians. The twin cohort comprised three pairs of female monozygotic twins, all aged roughly 18 to 30 years. Positive isolation kits from Invitrogen were used to isolate the CD4+ and CD8+ T cell populations. The same data also went into a second study, on yellow fever vaccine responses in identical twins. The second study's paper adds: The authors reported that the T cell response to vaccination in identical twins appeared partly convergent and partly personalized. The study precisely tracked vaccine-responding T cell clones in identical twins.

The source is a woman between 18 and 29 years old in good health. The sample consisted of CD8+ T cells sorted from blood. The chain joins TRBV27 to TRBJ2-3, with 10 junctional bases fitting TRBD1. The bases read TGTGCCAGCAGTGCCCCGGGACAGGGGACAGATACGCAGTATTTT. Translated, it gives CASSAPGQGTDTQYF.